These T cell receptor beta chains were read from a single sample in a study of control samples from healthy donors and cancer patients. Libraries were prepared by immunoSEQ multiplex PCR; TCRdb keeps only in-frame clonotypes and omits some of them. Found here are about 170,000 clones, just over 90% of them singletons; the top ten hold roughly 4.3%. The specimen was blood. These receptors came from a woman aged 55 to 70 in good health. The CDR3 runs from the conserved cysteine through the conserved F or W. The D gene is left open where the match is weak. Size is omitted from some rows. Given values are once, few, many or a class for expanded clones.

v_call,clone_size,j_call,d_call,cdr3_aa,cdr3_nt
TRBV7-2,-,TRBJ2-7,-,CASSFSGGTSYEQYF,TGTGCCAGCAGCTTCTCCGGGGGAACCTCCTACGAGCAGTACTTC
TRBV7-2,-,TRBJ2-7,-,CASSLANSYEQYF,TGTGCCAGCAGCTTAGCTAATTCCTACGAGCAGTACTTC
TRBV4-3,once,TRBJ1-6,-,CASSQDRQVPNSPLHF,TGCGCCAGCAGCCAAGATCGGCAGGTGCCGAATTCACCCCTCCACTTT
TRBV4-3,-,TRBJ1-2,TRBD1,CASSQTRGSYYGYTF,TGCGCCAGCAGCCAAACCAGGGGGTCCTACTATGGCTACACCTTC
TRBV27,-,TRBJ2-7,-,CASSPVMASYEQYF,TGTGCCAGCAGCCCCGTGATGGCGTCCTACGAGCAGTACTTC
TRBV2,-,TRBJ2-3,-,CASTLEPLSTDTQYF,TGTGCCAGCACATTGGAACCCCTTAGCACAGATACGCAGTATTTT
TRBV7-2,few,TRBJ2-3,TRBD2,CASERGGIDTQYF,TGTGCCAGCGAGCGGGGGGGCATAGATACGCAGTATTTT
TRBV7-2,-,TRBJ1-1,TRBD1,CASSLEGTGEAFF,TGTGCCAGCAGCTTAGAAGGGACAGGGGAAGCTTTCTTT
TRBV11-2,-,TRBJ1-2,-,CASSPPGGDYGYTF,TGTGCCAGCAGCCCCCCGGGGGGTGACTATGGCTACACCTTC
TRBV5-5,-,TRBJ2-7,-,CASSRPGGAGYEQYF,TGTGCCAGCAGCCGCCCGGGCGGGGCTGGGTACGAGCAGTACTTC
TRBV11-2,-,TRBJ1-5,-,CASSRGVWGNQPQHF,TGTGCCAGCAGCCGAGGGGTTTGGGGAAATCAGCCCCAGCATTTT
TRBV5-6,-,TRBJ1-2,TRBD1,CASSISRDRRSRYTF,TGTGCCAGCAGCATTTCCCGGGACAGGAGGTCGCGCTACACCTTC
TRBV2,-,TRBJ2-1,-,CATEDAYNEQFF,TGTGCCACCGAGGACGCATACAATGAGCAGTTCTTC
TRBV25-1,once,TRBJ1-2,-,CASSESPPGDYGYTF,TGTGCCAGCAGTGAATCCCCCCCGGGAGACTATGGCTACACCTTC
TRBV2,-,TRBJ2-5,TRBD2,CASRVGGGFQETQYF,TGTGCCAGCAGGGTAGGCGGGGGGTTCCAAGAGACCCAGTACTTC
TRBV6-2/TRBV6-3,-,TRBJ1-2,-,CASSYGTLNYGYTF,TGTGCCAGCAGTTACGGGACCCTAAACTATGGCTACACCTTC
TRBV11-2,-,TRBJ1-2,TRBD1,CASSSDRDYGYTF,TGTGCCAGCAGCTCTGACAGGGATTATGGCTACACCTTC
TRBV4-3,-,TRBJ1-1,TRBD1,CASSQDGGQALNF,TGCGCCAGCAGCCAAGATGGGGGACAGGCGCTCAACTTT
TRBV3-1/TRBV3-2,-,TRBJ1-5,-,CASSQVGGQPQHF,TGTGCCAGCAGCCAAGTGGGAGGTCAGCCCCAGCATTTT
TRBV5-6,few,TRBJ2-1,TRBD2,CASSGKKAGDSYNEQFF,TGTGCCAGCAGCGGAAAGAAGGCGGGGGACTCCTACAATGAGCAGTTCTTC
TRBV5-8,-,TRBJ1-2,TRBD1,CASSLGQGAPGYTF,TGTGCCAGCAGCTTGGGACAGGGGGCACCCGGCTACACCTTC
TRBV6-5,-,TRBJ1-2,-,CASSYRGSNYGYTF,TGTGCCAGCAGTTACAGGGGATCTAACTATGGCTACACCTTC
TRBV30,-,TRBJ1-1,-,CAWSVGLRRTEAFF,TGTGCCTGGAGTGTAGGACTAAGGAGGACTGAAGCTTTCTTT
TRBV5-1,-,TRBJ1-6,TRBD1,CASRTGELNSPLHF,TGCGCCAGCAGGACAGGGGAGTTAAATTCACCCCTCCACTTT
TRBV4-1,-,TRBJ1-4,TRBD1,CASGQAWEGAREKLFF,TGCGCCAGCGGCCAAGCGTGGGAGGGGGCTCGGGAAAAACTGTTTTTT
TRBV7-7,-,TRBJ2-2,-,CASSLVGGPNTGELFF,TGTGCCAGCAGCTTAGTAGGGGGGCCGAACACCGGGGAGCTGTTTTTT
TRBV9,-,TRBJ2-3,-,CASSVRVGPDTQYF,TGTGCCAGCAGCGTCAGGGTGGGGCCAGATACGCAGTATTTT
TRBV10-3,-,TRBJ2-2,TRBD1,CAISRWDRNTGELFF,TGTGCCATCAGTAGGTGGGACAGGAACACCGGGGAGCTGTTTTTT
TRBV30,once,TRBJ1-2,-,CAWSTGGYGYTF,TGTGCCTGGAGTACAGGCGGCTATGGCTACACCTTC
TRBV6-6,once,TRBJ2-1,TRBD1,CASSAGTGGLYNEQFF,TGTGCCAGCAGTGCGGGGACAGGGGGCCTCTACAATGAGCAGTTCTTC
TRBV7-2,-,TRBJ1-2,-,CASSLAPGTGYGYTF,TGTGCCAGCAGCTTAGCTCCGGGGACGGGCTATGGCTACACCTTC
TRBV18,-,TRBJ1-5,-,CASSPGNLENQPQHF,TGTGCCAGCTCACCAGGGAACCTCGAAAATCAGCCCCAGCATTTT
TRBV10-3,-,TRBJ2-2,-,CAIHGTANTGELFF,TGTGCCATCCACGGGACCGCAAACACCGGGGAGCTGTTTTTT
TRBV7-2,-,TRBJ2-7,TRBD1,CASSHSGTGDTYEQYF,TGTGCCAGCAGCCACTCCGGGACAGGGGATACGTACGAGCAGTACTTC
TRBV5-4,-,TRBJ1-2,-,CASSLGDYGYTF,TGTGCCAGCAGCCTGGGGGACTATGGCTACACCTTC
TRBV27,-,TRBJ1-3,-,CASMDRLSGNTIYF,TGTGCCAGCATGGACAGACTCTCTGGAAACACCATATATTTT
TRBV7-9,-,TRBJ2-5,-,CASSVYRETQYF,TGTGCCAGCAGCGTATACCGAGAGACCCAGTACTTC
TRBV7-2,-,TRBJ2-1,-,CASSSQGSREQFF,TGTGCCAGCAGCTCCCAGGGGTCACGTGAGCAGTTCTTC
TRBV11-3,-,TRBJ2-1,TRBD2,CASGRGGFSYNEQFF,TGTGCCAGCGGTCGGGGGGGCTTCTCCTACAATGAGCAGTTCTTC
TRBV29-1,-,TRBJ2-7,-,CSVYLDALGSSYEQYF,TGCAGCGTTTATCTAGACGCCTTGGGGAGTTCCTACGAGCAGTACTTC
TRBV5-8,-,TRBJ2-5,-,CASSLGRGALRYQETQYF,TGTGCCAGCAGCTTGGGACGGGGGGCCCTTCGTTACCAAGAGACCCAGTACTTC
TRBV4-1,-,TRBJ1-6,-,CASGQGEVLQDSPLHF,TGCGCCAGCGGCCAAGGGGAGGTTCTACAGGATTCACCCCTCCACTTT
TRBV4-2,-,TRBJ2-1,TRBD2,CASSPSSGGGSNEQFF,TGTGCCAGCAGCCCGTCTAGCGGGGGGGGCTCCAATGAGCAGTTCTTC